This TCR beta chain was profiled in a study of long-term antiretroviral therapy in people with HIV (dated by TCRdb to 2021 to 2024). General notes on the study: The earliest samples were collected approximately a decade before the 2015 WHO recommendation for immediate ART, a period when ART was typically delayed until CD4 counts fell. A retrospective serial study tested whether changes in peripheral blood TRB repertoire composition and diversity were associated with ART initiation and durable HIV suppression. From some 30 adults with confirmed HIV infection, the cohort provided over 150 cryopreserved PBMC samples, gathered serially across a mean of around six years (range 1-12). Of the 30 participants with HIV, some 12 were female. No cross-contamination during QIAcube processing was shown when test extractions of a monoclonal T-cell line were performed alongside about 33 polyclonal samples.

The germline V gene encodes CDR1 SGHRS and CDR2 YFSETQ. Taken from cysteine to phenylalanine, the CDR3 has 17 residues. The entry retains the CDR3 DNA only, 51 bases that are in frame from base 1. V lost 3 bases and J lost 5 bases, and the count of bases not matched to a germline gene is 15. Participants were included only if at least one PBMC sample before ART initiation and at least two post-ART samples were available. Treatment was received in the United States of America by all participants with HIV. Before DNA extraction, cryopreserved samples of about 0.95-11 million PBMC were thawed and then washed. At the time of the earliest PBMC sample, participants with HIV were aged between about 20 and 54 years. PBMC samples from each participant spanned 1-4 timepoints before ART initiation and 2-8 timepoints after ART initiation, with a median of 7 samples. For every participant, serial HIV viral load, CD4+ T-cell count, ART history and demographic data were obtained. A Qiagen kit on a QIAcube was used to extract genomic DNA from unsorted PBMC, with samples processed in batches of 12.

What the research found in general, with its limitations: Expanded TRB clones identified before ART initiation dominated the repertoire across all time points, though the dominance fluctuated and decreased in many PLHIV after ART. A significant increase in TRB diversity was found to be associated with ART initiation, although TRB diversity was observed to remain significantly below that of transplant donor controls even after long-term ART. Compared with controls, HIV repertoires had narrower CDR3 length ranges, and the network structure pointed to an antigen-experienced repertoire that shifted only slightly toward naive after ART. Because cell numbers in pre-ART samples were limited, unsorted PBMC were profiled instead of sorted CD4+ and CD8+ T cells. Inferences about post-ART repertoire changes are limited because no data were available on ART adherence, viral resistance or therapy changes. Since PBMC availability was limited, sequencing covered only the TCR beta chain, with no alpha chain pairing. The samples span the years 2004 to 2017, and the ART regimens used at that time may not be as effective as current regimens.

The immunoSEQ hsTCRB v3.0 assay was used at survey level resolution to sequence the TRB variable region. The target sequencing depth for TRB was roughly 40,000-55,000 T-cell genomes per sample. Pooled TRB libraries were sequenced on an Illumina MiSeq with a v3 150-cycle kit. The original pipeline was this. Repertoire analysis ran in R within a reproducible Nextflow workflow covering QC, data transformation and analysis. LymphoSeq2, an R package for AIRR-Seq data exploration, was used to implement custom analyses. Several samples yielding fewer than 5000 total TRB sequences were excluded, leaving 150 to 200 analyzed HIV repertoires. Of the roughly 190 retained HIV repertoires, approximately 57 were collected before and 129 after ART initiation. Each repertoire was downsampled to 5000 TRB nucleotide sequences, and summary statistics were averaged across 100 downsampling iterations. Only TRB sequences with CDR3 regions of at least seven amino acids were retained for analysis. A Shannon entropy-derived clonality score and the Gini coefficient were used to measure diversity. In the repertoire networks, any two of the top 5000 CDR3 amino acid sequences were linked whenever the two sequences differed by an edit distance of one. Antigen specificity groups and MHC restriction were predicted for TRB CDR3 amino acid sequences with GLIPH2. Known CMV, EBV, HIV or tissue antigen associations were flagged by matching CDR3 amino acid sequences against VDJdb and McPAS-TCR. Pre-ART, post-ART and control groups were compared with Wilcoxon signed-rank tests and Holm-Bonferroni correction. Imported from immuneACCESS, the table was reduced by TCRdb to in-frame sequences with V and J called. These copies leave out some clones; in studies compared against another copy, an unresolved V gene accounts for under half, and the cause of the remainder is not known. V, J and clone size reflect that table, while D and trimming were determined from the DNA. A total of about 28,000 clones appear in this sample, roughly 84% of them only once. The top ten clones comprise more than 8% of the sample.

Concerning this clone itself: The antigen it recognizes is unknown. Per-base qualities were not stored, and no clone one base away is much larger.

This TCR came from a man aged 30 to 39 with HIV. The sequencing here drew on unsorted PBMCs, taken nearly 2.9 years after starting antiretroviral therapy. Here the chain combines TRBV5-1 and TRBJ2-3; 7 middle bases align to TRBD2. The CDR3 reads CASSSSSGPLAIDTQYF. The bases are TGCGCCAGCAGCTCCTCTAGCGGACCTCTAGCAATAGATACGCAGTATTTT.